These T cell receptor beta chains were read from a single sample in a study of CD8+ T cells in alopecia areata. Clones were read by immunoSEQ multiplex PCR, and TCRdb kept only the in-frame ones, dropping some. The sample consists of 140,000 to 150,000 clones, approximately 87% of them appearing once. Sequencing used CD8+ T cells sorted from blood, obtained at week 0. Receptors originate from a human donor with alopecia areata. CDR3s include the opening cysteine and the closing phenylalanine or tryptophan. D genes are given only for firm matches. Clone size is given for some rows only: seen once, a few or many times, or a class if the clone is expanded.

v_gene	d_gene	j_gene	abundance	CDR3nt	CDR3aa
TRBV11-1	-	TRBJ2-1	-	TGTGCCAGCAGCCCCCGACATGGGGCCTTGATGAATGAGCAGTTCTTC	CASSPRHGALMNEQFF
TRBV5-4	-	TRBJ2-1	-	TGTGCCAGCAGCGGCCAGGGGGGACCCTACAATGAGCAGTTCTTC	CASSGQGGPYNEQFF
TRBV9	TRBD1	TRBJ2-2	-	TGTGCCAGCAGCGTAGCTTGGCAGGGGGCCACCGGGGAGCTGTTTTTT	CASSVAWQGATGELFF
TRBV5-1	-	TRBJ2-7	-	TGCGCCAGCAGCGAAGGGACTGCTTCAGGGGAGCAGTACTTC	CASSEGTASGEQYF
TRBV27	-	TRBJ2-1	-	TGTGCCAGCAGACGCCAGGCAGGGGACAATGAGCAGTTCTTC	CASRRQAGDNEQFF
TRBV7-9	-	TRBJ2-7	-	TGTGCCAGCAGCCCCGAGTACGAGCAGTACTTC	CASSPEYEQYF
TRBV4-1	TRBD2	TRBJ2-5	once	TGCGCCAGCAGCCACTCCGGGACTAATCAAGAGACCCAGTACTTC	CASSHSGTNQETQYF
TRBV29-1	-	TRBJ2-7	once	TGCAGCGTGGCCCAGCTGGGGGAACGCGAGCAGTACTTC	CSVAQLGEREQYF
TRBV29-1	TRBD1	TRBJ2-7	-	TGCAGCGTTGAAGATCGGGCAGGGGGCATCTACGAGCAGTACTTC	CSVEDRAGGIYEQYF
TRBV9	-	TRBJ1-1	-	TGTGCCAGCAGCGTAGGGGAGGGTCCCGAAGCTTTCTTT	CASSVGEGPEAFF
TRBV19	-	TRBJ1-1	-	TGTGCCAGTAGTATAGGCGGTGGGGCCACTGAAGCTTTCTTT	CASSIGGGATEAFF
TRBV27	-	TRBJ2-1	-	TGTGCCAGCAGTTTAGGGCCGATCAGGACCAAGGAAAGAGGGCAGTTCTTC	CASSLGPIRTKERGQFF
TRBV7-9	-	TRBJ2-1	few	TGTGCCAGCAGCCATACATCGGATGAGCAGTTCTTC	CASSHTSDEQFF
TRBV5-1	-	TRBJ1-1	-	TGCGCCAGCAGCTTTGGTGACAGCGACTTGAACACTGAAGCTTTCTTT	CASSFGDSDLNTEAFF
TRBV27	TRBD2	TRBJ2-7	-	TGTGCCAGCAGTTTAGTAGCGGGAGGCCACGAGCAGTACTTC	CASSLVAGGHEQYF
TRBV10-3	-	TRBJ2-3	-	TGTGCCACACGGGACTCATCGGAGGATACGCAGTATTTT	CATRDSSEDTQYF
TRBV7-9	TRBD2	TRBJ2-1	-	TGTGCCAGCAGCCCCCCTGTAGCGGGATTTAATGAGCAGTTCTTC	CASSPPVAGFNEQFF